This T cell receptor beta chain is drawn from a study of Graves' ophthalmopathy and Graves' hyperthyroidism (dated by TCRdb to 2016 to 2019). About the investigation overall: Peripheral blood was collected at initial diagnosis, before any treatment. The study used TCR beta repertoire signatures to distinguish Graves' ophthalmopathy from Graves' hyperthyroidism and to predict progression to ophthalmopathy. In total, 135 blood samples were TCR-sequenced: 40 to 45 ophthalmopathy, approximately 75 hyperthyroidism and about 17 hyperthyroidism-to-ophthalmopathy patients. To explore V-J signatures that separate ophthalmopathy from hyperthyroidism, a discovery set of approximately 100 patients was enrolled, consisting of roughly 45 with ophthalmopathy and about 60 with stable hyperthyroidism. For independent validation, a separate cohort was made up of fewer than 20 hyperthyroidism patients plus 17 patients who later progressed from hyperthyroidism to ophthalmopathy. In more than 5 hyperthyroidism patients, the T-cell repertoire of thyroid tissue was compared with the T-cell repertoire of blood. After sampling, hyperthyroidism patients received methimazole starting at 30 mg daily, and ophthalmopathy patients received high-dose intravenous methylprednisolone. Here is what the overall study found, with its caveats: Most of the expanded thyroid clonotypes with a frequency above 0.001 were also detected in blood, and it was suggested that the thyroid immune response may be reflected by blood repertoires. Ophthalmopathy was separated from stable hyperthyroidism by the 13-signature model with about 88% sensitivity and 81.08% specificity in cross-validation and with 80%/75% in the test set. In validation, the model predicted ophthalmopathy progression with roughly 68% sensitivity and roughly 72% specificity; eleven to twelve predicted patients were CT-confirmed with GO in a median of about 7.1 months. No statistical method was used to set the sample size in advance, and the investigators knew which group each participant was assigned to.

The ophthalmopathy patients had moderately to severely active disease, with a Clinical Activity Score of 3 or higher, a NOSPECS grade of 4 or higher, and a disease duration of less than 3 months. Patients with other autoimmune diseases, uncontrolled infections, pregnancy or lactation were excluded. Clinical symptoms, serum thyroxine, TRAb, thyroid ultrasound and orbital computed tomography were used for diagnosis. Ficoll-Paque density gradient centrifugation was used to isolate PBMCs from about 10 ml of fresh peripheral blood. Trizol reagent was used to extract the total RNA, and its quality was then checked on an Agilent 2100 Bioanalyzer. For repertoire sequencing, the TCR beta CDR3 regions were amplified from RNA transcripts. A first-round RT-PCR used HTBI primers with the Qiagen OneStep RT-PCR kit, followed by a second-round multiplex PCR, size selection and purification. Libraries were sequenced on an Illumina HiSeq2000 using paired-end 100 bp reads. Per the source publication's procedure: Reads were processed with SOAPnuke, discarding reads with adapters, uncalled bases, mean Phred below 15, or no exact constant-primer or identifier match. High-quality paired reads were merged with COPE v1.2.5. Each unique nucleotide sequence was treated as a clonotype, and MiTCR v1.1 was used to align the clonotypes to the IMGT TRB V, D and J references. The analysis was limited to V-J combinations with a frequency above 0.0001, which together covered over 99% of the repertoires. For each V-J combination, a TCR clonal expansion and chaos score was defined as F50 clonal expansion divided by the chaos observed in the TCRdist matrix. Features were reduced by Welch's t-statistics and random forest to approximately 12 V-J combinations, which fed a naive Bayes classifier. The similarity between thyroid and blood repertoires was quantified using the Morisita-Horn index. Using fastp trimming at Q25 and MiXCR clonotype assembly, TCRdb reanalyzed the public sequencing data and kept in-frame beta chains. Rows matching on CDR3 protein sequence are summarized as one entry with the most common DNA and genes. The V and J calls come from TCRdb's annotation, not from the publication. The table for this sample lists about 740,000 distinct CDR3 sequences; roughly 40% of them were counted only once. About 40% of the sample is in the top ten clones.

Taken from the germline V gene (reference sequence), the CDR1 and CDR2 loops are SEHNR and FQNEAQ. V is shortened by 5 bases, J by 4 bases, and the region joining them spans 18 bases. The CDR3, cysteine through phenylalanine, is 15 amino acids long. Only the CDR3 region is kept as DNA, spanning 45 bases read in frame from base 1. This clonotype showed up just once. Its antigen is currently not known. Just one base apart from a much larger clone, this may be a read error. Source material: peripheral blood. The V and J segments used are TRBV7-9 and TRBJ2-7; TRBD1 is perhaps the D gene, given 5 matching bases. This TCR came from an adult man with Graves' ophthalmopathy. The CDR3: CASSPHGASLYEQYF. At the DNA level, the sequence is TGTGCCAGCAGCCCCCATGGGGCTAGTCTTTACGAGCAGTACTTC.